Listed below are T cell receptor beta chains from one sample, sequenced in a study of CD8 T cells in ankylosing spondylitis. TCRdb used MiXCR to reprocess the 5' RACE reads, holding one entry per CDR3 protein. The sample gives around 770,000 distinct CDR3 sequences, roughly 12% of which show up once; about 0.5% is in the top ten. Material for sequencing was blood, either unsorted or a sorted T cell fraction (not recorded which). All receptors derive from a male donor with ankylosing spondylitis. Each CDR3 is given with its conserved first and last residue. A D gene is named only where the DNA matches it firmly. The listing skips clone size in some rows; elsewhere it reads once, few, many or a size class.

d_gene,j_gene,v_gene,abundance,CDR3nt,CDR3aa
NA,TRBJ1-5,TRBV20-1,few,TGCAGTGCTAGAGTACGGCGCAATCAGCCCCAGCATTTT,CSARVRRNQPQHF
NA,TRBJ1-2,TRBV5-1,many,TGCGCCAGCAGCCCTCCAGGTTATGGCTACACCTTC,CASSPPGYGYTF
NA,TRBJ2-1,TRBV5-1,few,TGCGCCAGCAGCCGCTCGTCTGGCGCGCTCTCCTACAATGAGCAGTTCTTC,CASSRSSGALSYNEQFF
NA,TRBJ2-1,TRBV20-1,NA,TGCAGTGCTAGAGGTCAGGGGGGGTATTACGACAATGAGCAGTTCTTC,CSARGQGGYYDNEQFF
NA,TRBJ2-3,TRBV18,NA,TGTGCCAGCTCACAGGGGTGGATAGATACGCAGTATTTT,CASSQGWIDTQYF
NA,TRBJ1-1,TRBV11-2,NA,TGTGCCAGCAGCAATCCGGGCTTCGCAGCTTTCTTT,CASSNPGFAAFF
TRBD1,TRBJ2-5,TRBV27,NA,TGTGCCAGCAGTTTATGGGGACAGATAGAGACCCAGTACTTC,CASSLWGQIETQYF
NA,TRBJ2-4,TRBV6-5,few,TGTGCCAGCAGTTACAGTCCGCCAGGTCAAGTTTTGGACATTCAGTACTTC,CASSYSPPGQVLDIQYF
TRBD1,TRBJ2-5,TRBV20-1,few,TGCAGTGCTTTCATTGGGACAGGGGGCGCCGAGACCCAGTACTTC,CSAFIGTGGAETQYF
NA,TRBJ2-7,TRBV6-1,NA,TGTGCCAGCAGTTTGAAGCCGCGTCACGAGCAGTACTTC,CASSLKPRHEQYF
NA,TRBJ2-7,TRBV6-1,NA,TGTGCCAGCAGCCTTCATGTCCTCTACGAGCAGTACTTC,CASSLHVLYEQYF
TRBD1,TRBJ2-7,TRBV6-1,NA,TGTGCCAGCAGTGGCCGGGACAGGAACTCTTCCTACGAGCAGTACTTC,CASSGRDRNSSYEQYF
NA,TRBJ1-6,TRBV10-2,few,TGCGCCAGCAGTGAGGTAGCGGATTCACCCCTCCACTTT,CASSEVADSPLHF
NA,TRBJ2-7,TRBV6-1,NA,TGTGCCAGCACAGAGGACGGAACTTCCTACGAGCAGTACTTC,CASTEDGTSYEQYF
NA,TRBJ2-5,TRBV27,NA,TGTGCCAGCAGTTCACAGGCCTCGTACCAAGAGACCCAGTACTTC,CASSSQASYQETQYF
NA,TRBJ1-4,TRBV7-9,NA,TGTGCCAGCAGCTGGGGCGGCGGGGCACGATCGCCGCCGAAACTGTTTTTT,CASSWGGGARSPPKLFF
TRBD1,TRBJ2-5,TRBV2,NA,TGTGCCAGCAGCGTCGGACAGGCACAAGAGACCCAGTACTTC,CASSVGQAQETQYF
NA,TRBJ1-5,TRBV12-3/TRBV12-4,many,TGTGCCAGCAGGCTATTTGGGGGGAATCAGCCCCAGCATTTT,CASRLFGGNQPQHF
NA,TRBJ1-1,TRBV6-6,many,TGTGCCAGCAGTCCCCCCCAGGTCGAAGCTTTCTTT,CASSPPQVEAFF
NA,TRBJ2-5,TRBV20-1,NA,TGCAGTGCTGGCTACAAAGGGAAGGAGACCCAGTACTTC,CSAGYKGKETQYF
NA,TRBJ1-5,TRBV11-1,few,TGTGCCAGCAGCTTAGAGGGGCATCAGCCCCAGCATTTT,CASSLEGHQPQHF
NA,TRBJ2-7,TRBV5-1,few,NA,CASSLFGHGTPEKYF
TRBD2,TRBJ2-1,TRBV20-1,few,TGCAGTGCTAGAATCCCGGGAGGCCGAGCAAGTGAGCAGTTCTTC,CSARIPGGRASEQFF
NA,TRBJ2-2,TRBV10-2,few,TGCGCCAGCAGTGAGGAGACCGGGGAGCTGTTTTTT,CASSEETGELFF
NA,TRBJ2-7,TRBV5-1,few,TGCGCCAGCAGCTTGGACACCACCACCTACGAGCAGTACTTC,CASSLDTTTYEQYF
TRBD2,TRBJ2-5,TRBV7-9,few,TGTGCCAGCAGCTTAGGGACTAGCGGTACCCAAGAGACCCAGTACTTC,CASSLGTSGTQETQYF
NA,TRBJ2-7,TRBV6-2/TRBV6-3,NA,TGTGCCAGCAGTCCGCCTCGCTCAGGTTACGAGCAGTACTTC,CASSPPRSGYEQYF
NA,TRBJ1-1,TRBV5-1,NA,TGCGCCAGCAGCTTCCAGCCCATGAACACTGAAGCTTTCTTT,CASSFQPMNTEAFF
NA,TRBJ2-5,TRBV6-2/TRBV6-3,few,TGTGCCAGCAGTTACGGGTTCGGGGTCGCAGAGACCCAGTACTTC,CASSYGFGVAETQYF
TRBD2,TRBJ2-1,TRBV7-6,few,TGTGCCAGCAGCTTAGCGGGAGGGACTAGCCAGGGAAATGAGCAGTTCTTC,CASSLAGGTSQGNEQFF
TRBD1,TRBJ2-1,TRBV4-3,few,TGCGCCAGCAGCCTGGGACAGCCGGGTCGCGATGAGCAGTTCTTC,CASSLGQPGRDEQFF
NA,TRBJ2-2,TRBV7-3,NA,TGTGCCAGCAGCTTAAGGAGGGGCACCGGGGAGCTGTTTTTT,CASSLRRGTGELFF